This TCR beta chain comes out of a study of cytomegalovirus exposure and HLA in healthy donors. PCR was performed using 60 Vbeta and 13 Jbeta primers. Measured with immunoSEQ multiplex PCR; TCRdb has only the in-frame clones, and not every one. The repertoire consists of 90,000 to 150,000 clones, with about 80% occurring once and the leading ten covering under 3.5%. The sample comprised PBMCs. The source of this sequence is a female donor in good health and CMV-seronegative.

CDR3 protein: CAFSRDSNQPQHF. The CDR3 DNA reads TGTGCCTTTTCACGGGATAGCAATCAGCCCCAGCATTTT. The rearrangement uses TRBV30 and TRBJ1-5; D uncertain. CDR1 is GTSNPN and CDR2 is SVGIG in the germline V gene (reference sequence). The CDR3 sequence is 13 residues long. The ends were cut back, 7 bases at V and 0 bases at J, with 10 bases in the middle.